The rows below give T cell receptor beta chains drawn from one sample of a study of T cell responses to AZD1222 COVID-19 vaccine. Method: immunoSEQ multiplex PCR; TCRdb's copy keeps in-frame clones and lacks some. Counted here are 110,000 to 150,000 clones, 93% occurring once; the ten biggest clones make up approximately 4.9%. Sequencing was performed on peripheral blood, taken on day 0 of AZD1222 vaccination. The origin of the receptors is an adult in good health. CDR3s include the opening cysteine and the closing phenylalanine or tryptophan. A D gene is named only where the DNA matches it firmly. Size tells how often a clone was seen (once, few, many) or the class of an expanded clone, and some rows leave it out.

d_gene: NA; abundance: NA; v_gene: TRBV11-2; j_gene: TRBJ2-7; CDR3aa: CASSFDRPGEQYF; CDR3nt: TGTGCCAGCAGCTTCGACAGGCCGGGGGAGCAGTACTTC
d_gene: NA; abundance: NA; v_gene: TRBV2; j_gene: TRBJ2-1; CDR3aa: CASSDYNEQFF; CDR3nt: TGTGCCAGCAGTGACTACAATGAGCAGTTCTTC
d_gene: TRBD2; abundance: NA; v_gene: TRBV2; j_gene: TRBJ2-1; CDR3aa: CASSEAPGLAGARFF; CDR3nt: TGTGCCAGCAGTGAAGCCCCGGGACTAGCGGGAGCTCGGTTCTTC
d_gene: NA; abundance: few; v_gene: TRBV20-1; j_gene: TRBJ2-7; CDR3aa: CSASQGYEQYF; CDR3nt: TGCAGTGCAAGCCAGGGGTACGAGCAGTACTTC
d_gene: TRBD2; abundance: NA; v_gene: TRBV27; j_gene: TRBJ2-1; CDR3aa: CASIPGLAALNEQFF; CDR3nt: TGTGCCAGCATCCCGGGACTAGCGGCCCTCAATGAGCAGTTCTTC
d_gene: NA; abundance: once; v_gene: TRBV27; j_gene: TRBJ2-2; CDR3aa: CASSSDSANTGELFF; CDR3nt: TGTGCCAGCAGTTCGGACTCCGCGAACACCGGGGAGCTGTTTTTT
d_gene: TRBD1; abundance: NA; v_gene: TRBV9; j_gene: TRBJ2-3; CDR3aa: CASSVQGGTDTQYF; CDR3nt: TGTGCCAGCAGCGTTCAGGGGGGCACAGATACGCAGTATTTT
d_gene: NA; abundance: NA; v_gene: TRBV7-2; j_gene: TRBJ1-2; CDR3aa: CASSLMTSPGYGYTF; CDR3nt: TGTGCCAGCAGCTTAATGACCAGCCCGGGCTATGGCTACACCTTC
d_gene: NA; abundance: NA; v_gene: TRBV9; j_gene: TRBJ1-1; CDR3aa: CASSAGGRNTEAFF; CDR3nt: TGTGCCAGCAGCGCCGGTGGTAGGAACACTGAAGCTTTCTTT
d_gene: TRBD1; abundance: NA; v_gene: TRBV3-1/TRBV3-2; j_gene: TRBJ2-5; CDR3aa: CASSQIGQGSGETQYF; CDR3nt: TGTGCCAGCAGCCAAATCGGACAGGGATCGGGAGAGACCCAGTACTTC
d_gene: NA; abundance: NA; v_gene: TRBV18; j_gene: TRBJ1-4; CDR3aa: CASSRDGEKLFF; CDR3nt: TGTGCCAGCTCAAGGGACGGAGAAAAACTGTTTTTT
d_gene: NA; abundance: NA; v_gene: TRBV29-1; j_gene: TRBJ1-1; CDR3aa: CSVGSGRDTEAFF; CDR3nt: TGCAGCGTTGGTTCGGGAAGGGACACTGAAGCTTTCTTT
d_gene: NA; abundance: NA; v_gene: TRBV19; j_gene: TRBJ2-1; CDR3aa: CASSIDPLHGRGNEQFF; CDR3nt: TGTGCCAGTAGTATAGATCCTTTACACGGACGGGGCAATGAGCAGTTCTTC
d_gene: TRBD1; abundance: once; v_gene: TRBV10-3; j_gene: TRBJ2-1; CDR3aa: CAISESTGRNEQFF; CDR3nt: TGTGCCATCAGTGAGTCGACAGGGCGCAATGAGCAGTTCTTC
d_gene: NA; abundance: NA; v_gene: TRBV29-1; j_gene: TRBJ1-1; CDR3aa: CSVSGGNTEAFF; CDR3nt: TGCAGCGTTTCGGGGGGCAACACTGAAGCTTTCTTT
d_gene: NA; abundance: NA; v_gene: TRBV9; j_gene: TRBJ1-1; CDR3aa: CASSSPTRGNTEAFF; CDR3nt: TGTGCCAGCAGCTCACCTACCCGGGGAAACACTGAAGCTTTCTTT
d_gene: NA; abundance: NA; v_gene: TRBV5-6; j_gene: TRBJ1-1; CDR3aa: CASSLRDHRGTEAFF; CDR3nt: TGTGCCAGCAGCTTGCGGGACCACCGGGGCACTGAAGCTTTCTTT
d_gene: TRBD1; abundance: NA; v_gene: TRBV27; j_gene: TRBJ2-7; CDR3aa: CASSRDRGRYEQYF; CDR3nt: TGTGCCAGCAGCCGGGACAGGGGTCGCTACGAGCAGTACTTC
d_gene: NA; abundance: NA; v_gene: TRBV27; j_gene: TRBJ1-5; CDR3aa: CASSLSGQINQPQHF; CDR3nt: TGTGCCAGCAGTTTATCTGGACAGATCAATCAGCCCCAGCATTTT
d_gene: TRBD1; abundance: NA; v_gene: TRBV7-9; j_gene: TRBJ1-2; CDR3aa: CASSLGTGGRGYTF; CDR3nt: TGTGCCAGCAGCTTGGGGACAGGGGGCCGTGGCTACACCTTC
d_gene: TRBD2; abundance: NA; v_gene: TRBV29-1; j_gene: TRBJ2-1; CDR3aa: CSVKGPAGGVNNEQFF; CDR3nt: TGCAGCGTCAAGGGCCCAGCGGGAGGGGTGAATAATGAGCAGTTCTTC
d_gene: NA; abundance: NA; v_gene: TRBV19; j_gene: TRBJ1-5; CDR3aa: CASRGANQPQHF; CDR3nt: TGTGCCAGTCGGGGGGCGAATCAGCCCCAGCATTTT
d_gene: NA; abundance: NA; v_gene: TRBV30; j_gene: TRBJ1-1; CDR3aa: CAWSSWGDTEAFF; CDR3nt: TGTGCCTGGAGTTCCTGGGGGGACACTGAAGCTTTCTTT
d_gene: NA; abundance: NA; v_gene: TRBV9; j_gene: TRBJ2-1; CDR3aa: CASSSGLYNEQFF; CDR3nt: TGTGCCAGCAGCTCTGGACTCTACAATGAGCAGTTCTTC
d_gene: TRBD2; abundance: NA; v_gene: TRBV7-7; j_gene: TRBJ2-1; CDR3aa: CASSPTSGRFYEQFF; CDR3nt: TGTGCTAGCAGCCCAACTAGCGGGAGGTTCTATGAGCAGTTCTTC
d_gene: TRBD1; abundance: NA; v_gene: TRBV2; j_gene: TRBJ1-5; CDR3aa: CAKGQGRNQPQHF; CDR3nt: TGTGCCAAAGGACAGGGGAGGAATCAGCCCCAGCATTTT
d_gene: TRBD2; abundance: few; v_gene: TRBV3-1/TRBV3-2; j_gene: TRBJ2-5; CDR3aa: CASSQDPASGIYQETQYF; CDR3nt: TGTGCCAGCAGCCAAGACCCCGCTAGCGGGATTTACCAAGAGACCCAGTACTTC
d_gene: NA; abundance: NA; v_gene: TRBV30; j_gene: TRBJ2-6; CDR3aa: CAWSRANVLTF; CDR3nt: TGTGCCTGGAGTCGGGCCAACGTCCTGACTTTC
d_gene: TRBD2; abundance: NA; v_gene: TRBV7-2; j_gene: TRBJ2-7; CDR3aa: CASSLRTSSYEQYF; CDR3nt: TGTGCCAGCAGCTTAAGGACTAGCAGCTACGAGCAGTACTTC
d_gene: NA; abundance: NA; v_gene: TRBV5-6; j_gene: TRBJ1-3; CDR3aa: CASSHIQDSSGNTIYF; CDR3nt: TGTGCCAGCAGCCACATCCAGGACAGCTCTGGAAACACCATATATTTT
d_gene: TRBD2; abundance: NA; v_gene: TRBV27; j_gene: TRBJ2-7; CDR3aa: CASSLRREGYEQYF; CDR3nt: TGTGCCAGCAGTTTACGGCGGGAGGGGTACGAGCAGTACTTC
d_gene: TRBD1; abundance: NA; v_gene: TRBV14; j_gene: TRBJ1-3; CDR3aa: CASSRTGSYSGNTIYF; CDR3nt: TGTGCCAGCAGCCGGACAGGGAGTTACTCTGGAAACACCATATATTTT
d_gene: TRBD1; abundance: once; v_gene: TRBV28; j_gene: TRBJ1-5; CDR3aa: CASSPTGEGQPQHF; CDR3nt: TGTGCCAGCAGTCCCACAGGGGAGGGTCAGCCCCAGCATTTT
d_gene: NA; abundance: NA; v_gene: TRBV28; j_gene: TRBJ1-5; CDR3aa: CASSLTGDSNQPQHF; CDR3nt: TGTGCCAGCAGTTTAACAGGCGATAGCAATCAGCCCCAGCATTTT
d_gene: TRBD1; abundance: NA; v_gene: TRBV27; j_gene: TRBJ2-6; CDR3aa: CASSPRDRAIGGANVLTF; CDR3nt: TGTGCCAGCAGCCCCCGGGACAGGGCTATTGGCGGGGCCAACGTCCTGACTTTC
d_gene: TRBD1; abundance: NA; v_gene: TRBV6-1; j_gene: TRBJ2-1; CDR3aa: CASSDRDRSNNEQFF; CDR3nt: TGTGCCAGCAGTGACCGGGACAGGAGCAACAATGAGCAGTTCTTC
d_gene: NA; abundance: NA; v_gene: TRBV6-5; j_gene: TRBJ1-6; CDR3aa: CASSYRGSPLHF; CDR3nt: TGTGCCAGCAGTTACAGGGGCTCACCCCTCCACTTT
d_gene: TRBD1; abundance: NA; v_gene: TRBV5-1; j_gene: TRBJ2-7; CDR3aa: CASSTAGTGDYEQYF; CDR3nt: TGCGCCAGCAGCACGGCCGGGACAGGGGACTACGAGCAGTACTTC
d_gene: NA; abundance: NA; v_gene: TRBV30; j_gene: TRBJ1-1; CDR3aa: CAWSVRGMAEAFF; CDR3nt: TGTGCCTGGAGTGTCCGGGGGATGGCTGAAGCTTTCTTT
d_gene: NA; abundance: NA; v_gene: TRBV7-2; j_gene: TRBJ1-5; CDR3aa: CASSPDSNQPQHF; CDR3nt: TGTGCCAGCAGCCCAGATAGCAATCAGCCCCAGCATTTT
d_gene: TRBD1; abundance: NA; v_gene: TRBV5-4; j_gene: TRBJ2-2; CDR3aa: CASSPGQGDTGELFF; CDR3nt: TGTGCCAGCAGCCCGGGGCAGGGGGACACCGGGGAGCTGTTTTTT
d_gene: NA; abundance: NA; v_gene: TRBV6-5; j_gene: TRBJ1-6; CDR3aa: CASSYSGGAQSPLHF; CDR3nt: TGTGCCAGCAGTTACTCTGGCGGGGCACAATCACCCCTCCACTTT
d_gene: NA; abundance: NA; v_gene: TRBV30; j_gene: TRBJ2-5; CDR3aa: CAWGAVGQETQYF; CDR3nt: TGTGCCTGGGGGGCAGTAGGCCAAGAGACCCAGTACTTC
d_gene: NA; abundance: once; v_gene: TRBV30; j_gene: TRBJ2-7; CDR3aa: CAGGGTIYEQYF; CDR3nt: TGTGCCGGGGGAGGGACAATCTACGAGCAGTACTTC
d_gene: TRBD2; abundance: NA; v_gene: TRBV7-9; j_gene: TRBJ2-3; CDR3aa: CASSLSGGLSTDTQYF; CDR3nt: TGTGCCAGCAGCCTGAGCGGGGGGCTTAGCACAGATACGCAGTATTTT
d_gene: TRBD1; abundance: NA; v_gene: TRBV19; j_gene: TRBJ1-1; CDR3aa: CASTGTANTEAFF; CDR3nt: TGTGCCAGTACTGGGACAGCGAACACTGAAGCTTTCTTT
d_gene: NA; abundance: NA; v_gene: TRBV6-5; j_gene: TRBJ1-4; CDR3aa: CASSYLARGGEEKLFF; CDR3nt: TGTGCCAGCAGTTACCTTGCCAGGGGAGGAGAGGAAAAACTGTTTTTT
d_gene: NA; abundance: NA; v_gene: TRBV9; j_gene: TRBJ2-7; CDR3aa: CASSEGLGAYEQYF; CDR3nt: TGTGCCAGCAGCGAGGGACTTGGGGCCTACGAGCAGTACTTC
d_gene: NA; abundance: NA; v_gene: TRBV4-1; j_gene: TRBJ2-1; CDR3aa: CASSQDSLRGRSYNEQFF; CDR3nt: TGCGCCAGCAGCCAAGACAGTCTCCGGGGTCGCTCCTACAATGAGCAGTTCTTC
d_gene: NA; abundance: NA; v_gene: TRBV7-8; j_gene: TRBJ2-5; CDR3aa: CASSLEIRGSIQYF; CDR3nt: TGTGCCAGCAGCTTAGAAATTCGGGGGAGTATCCAGTACTTC
d_gene: NA; abundance: NA; v_gene: TRBV19; j_gene: TRBJ1-5; CDR3aa: CASSTSRQPQHF; CDR3nt: TGTGCCAGTAGTACTTCGAGGCAGCCCCAGCATTTT
d_gene: NA; abundance: NA; v_gene: TRBV12-3/TRBV12-4; j_gene: TRBJ1-3; CDR3aa: CASSIRDAAYF; CDR3nt: TGTGCCAGCAGCATCCGGGACGCCGCATATTTT
d_gene: NA; abundance: NA; v_gene: TRBV28; j_gene: TRBJ2-7; CDR3aa: CASSLSQDYEQYF; CDR3nt: TGTGCCAGCAGTTTGTCACAGGACTACGAGCAGTACTTC
d_gene: NA; abundance: NA; v_gene: TRBV27; j_gene: TRBJ1-1; CDR3aa: CASSSRPWNTEAFF; CDR3nt: TGTGCCAGCAGTTCCCGACCCTGGAACACTGAAGCTTTCTTT